This TCR beta chain originates from a study of T cells after yellow fever vaccination. Points from the study as a whole: FACS-sorted repertoires might harbor abundant contaminating clonotypes from the bulk population. A weaker but faster secondary response was observed, peaking on day 5 versus 15.

TCRdb re-called the 5' RACE reads through MiXCR, storing one row per CDR3 protein. This sample has 200,000 to 250,000 distinct CDR3 sequences; approximately 3.2% occur once, and the top ten carry 2.5% to 3.5%. CDR3 length: 16 amino acids. Germline CDR1 and CDR2: SGHRS and YFSETQ. Trimming cost V 0 bases and J 3 bases; bases outside gene matches: 4. This clonotype was seen many times. Its antigen remains unknown. The V call is TRBV5-1, the J call TRBJ2-1, with 9 bases lining up with TRBD2. This receptor was taken from a young man who received the YFV17D yellow fever vaccine. The material sequenced was CD4+ T cells sorted from PBMCs, taken 10 days after the yellow fever booster vaccination. CDR3: CASSLARGGDYNEQFF. As DNA, the CDR3 is TGCGCCAGCAGCTTGGCGCGGGGGGGGGACTACAATGAGCAGTTCTTC.